This entry is about one T cell receptor (beta chain). A J-beta primer mix and a sample-barcoded 5' primer were used in a second PCR of roughly 6 to 11 cycles. From the 5' RACE reads, TCRdb called clonotypes with MiXCR, one entry per CDR3 protein. This sample has over a million distinct CDR3 sequences, with approximately 26% found just once. The data originate from a study of blood T cells in healthy people across ages. CDR1 and CDR2 (germline): KGHSH, LQKENI. Trimming stripped 1 base from V and 4 bases from J, with 13 bases between. The CDR3 has 15 amino acids. The data were also submitted as part of a second study, on T cells of mothers and their children.

The sample taken for sequencing was blood. The sequence came from a girl aged 2 to 9 in good health. The rearrangement uses TRBV18 and TRBJ1-2; D call uncertain. The CDR3 region is CASSPRTSVPYGYTF. CDR3 in DNA: TGTGCCAGCTCACCACGAACCTCAGTCCCCTATGGCTACACCTTC. Based on the CDR3 plus reference TRBV18 and TRBJ1-2, the full variable domain is NAGVMQNPRHLVRRRGQEARLRCSPMKGHSHVYWYRQLPEEGLKFMVYLQKENIIDESGMPKERFSAEFPKEGPSILRIQQVVRGDSAAYFCASSPRTSVPYGYTFGSGTRLTVV.